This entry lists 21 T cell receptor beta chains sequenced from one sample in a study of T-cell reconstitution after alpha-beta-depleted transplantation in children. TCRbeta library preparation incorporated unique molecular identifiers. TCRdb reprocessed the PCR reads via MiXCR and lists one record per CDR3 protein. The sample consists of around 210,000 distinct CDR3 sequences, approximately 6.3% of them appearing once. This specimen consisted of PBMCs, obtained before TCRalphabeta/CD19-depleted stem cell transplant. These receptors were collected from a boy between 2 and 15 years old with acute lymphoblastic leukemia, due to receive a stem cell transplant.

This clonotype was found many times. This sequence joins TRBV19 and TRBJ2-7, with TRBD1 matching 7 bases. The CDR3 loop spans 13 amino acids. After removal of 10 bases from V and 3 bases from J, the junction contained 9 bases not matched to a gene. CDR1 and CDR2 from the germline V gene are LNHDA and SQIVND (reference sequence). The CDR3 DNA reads TGTGCCACCTCACAGGGGAACCTCTACGAGCAGTACTTC. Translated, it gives CATSQGNLYEQYF.

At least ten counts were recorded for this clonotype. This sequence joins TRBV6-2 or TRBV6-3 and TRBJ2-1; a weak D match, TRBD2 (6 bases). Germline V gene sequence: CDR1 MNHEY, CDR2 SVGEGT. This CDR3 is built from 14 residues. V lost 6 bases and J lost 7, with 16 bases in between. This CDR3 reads CASSPKWEANEQFF. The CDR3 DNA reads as TGTGCCAGCAGCCCTAAGTGGGAGGCAAATGAGCAGTTCTTC.

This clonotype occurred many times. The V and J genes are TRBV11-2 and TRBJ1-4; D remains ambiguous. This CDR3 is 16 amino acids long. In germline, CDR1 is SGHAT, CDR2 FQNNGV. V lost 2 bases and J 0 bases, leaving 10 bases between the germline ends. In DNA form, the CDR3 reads TGTGCCAGCAGCTTACTGGCAGGCGCAACTAATGAAAAACTGTTTTTT. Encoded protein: CASSLLAGATNEKLFF. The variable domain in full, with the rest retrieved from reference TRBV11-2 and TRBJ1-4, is EAGVAQSPRYKIIEKRQSVAFWCNPISGHATLYWYQQILGQGPKLLIQFQNNGVVDDSQLPKDRFSAERLKGVDSTLKIQPAKLEDSAVYLCASSLLAGATNEKLFFGSGTQLSVL.

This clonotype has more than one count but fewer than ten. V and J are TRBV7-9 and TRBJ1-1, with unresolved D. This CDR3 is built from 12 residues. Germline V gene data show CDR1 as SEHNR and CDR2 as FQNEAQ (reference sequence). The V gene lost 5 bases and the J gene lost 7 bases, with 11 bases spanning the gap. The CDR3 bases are TGTGCCAGCAGCCTTGGTTATAATGAAGCTTTCTTT. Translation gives CASSLGYNEAFF.

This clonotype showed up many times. The CDR3, as DNA: TGTGCCACCAGCAGAGGGGAACAGGGGTCCAACACTGAAGCTTTCTTT. Translation: CATSRGEQGSNTEAFF. V gene TRBV15 combines with J gene TRBJ1-1; 7 bases match TRBD1. Losses at the gene ends were 1 base for V and 2 bases for J; bases not matched to a gene: 7. CDR3 length: 16 residues. Germline CDR1 is LNHNV and CDR2 is YYDKDF (reference sequence).

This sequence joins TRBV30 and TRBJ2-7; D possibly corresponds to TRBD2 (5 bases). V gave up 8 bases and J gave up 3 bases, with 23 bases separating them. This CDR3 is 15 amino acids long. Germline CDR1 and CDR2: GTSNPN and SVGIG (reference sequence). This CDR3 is CAGSSPGLNLYEQYF. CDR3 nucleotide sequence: TGTGCCGGATCCTCGCCGGGATTGAATCTCTACGAGCAGTACTTC.

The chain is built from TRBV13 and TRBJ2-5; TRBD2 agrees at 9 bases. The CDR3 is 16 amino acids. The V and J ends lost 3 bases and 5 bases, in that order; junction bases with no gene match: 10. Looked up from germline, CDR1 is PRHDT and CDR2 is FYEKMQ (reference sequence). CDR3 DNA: TGTGCCAGCAGCTTCGCGGGAGGGCCAGTGGAGGAGACCCAGTACTTC. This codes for CASSFAGGPVEETQYF.

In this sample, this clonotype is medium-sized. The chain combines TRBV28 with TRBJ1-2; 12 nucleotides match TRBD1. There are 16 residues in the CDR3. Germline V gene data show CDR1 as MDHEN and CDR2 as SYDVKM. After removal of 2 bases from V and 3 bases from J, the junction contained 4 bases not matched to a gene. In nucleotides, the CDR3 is TGTGCCAGCAGTTTAGAAGGGACAGGGGGCGACTATGGCTACACCTTC. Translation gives CASSLEGTGGDYGYTF.

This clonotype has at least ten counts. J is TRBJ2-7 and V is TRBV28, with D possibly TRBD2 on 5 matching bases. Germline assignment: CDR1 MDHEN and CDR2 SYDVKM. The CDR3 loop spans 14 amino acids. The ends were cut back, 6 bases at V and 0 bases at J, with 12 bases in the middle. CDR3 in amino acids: CASRSTGYSYEQYF. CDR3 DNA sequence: TGTGCCAGCAGATCGACGGGATACTCCTACGAGCAGTACTTC.

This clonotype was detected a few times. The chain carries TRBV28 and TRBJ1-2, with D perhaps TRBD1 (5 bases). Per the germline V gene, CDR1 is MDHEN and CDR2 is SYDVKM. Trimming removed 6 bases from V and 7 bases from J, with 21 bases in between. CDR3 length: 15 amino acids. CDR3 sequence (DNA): TGTGCCAGCAGCCCCCCCGGGGGGGTCAAACCTGGCTACACCTTC. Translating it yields CASSPPGGVKPGYTF.

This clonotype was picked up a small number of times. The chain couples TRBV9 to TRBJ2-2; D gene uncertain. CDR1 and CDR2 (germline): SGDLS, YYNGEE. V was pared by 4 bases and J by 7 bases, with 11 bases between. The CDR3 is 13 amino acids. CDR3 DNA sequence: TGTGCCAGCAGCTCCCGGTCGGACGGGGAGCTGTTTTTT. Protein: CASSSRSDGELFF.

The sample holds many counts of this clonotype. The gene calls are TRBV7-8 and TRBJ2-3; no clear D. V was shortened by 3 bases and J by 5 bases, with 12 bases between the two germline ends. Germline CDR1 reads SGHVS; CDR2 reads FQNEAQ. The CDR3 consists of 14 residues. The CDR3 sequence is CASSLLAGEDTQYF. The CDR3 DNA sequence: TGTGCCAGCAGCTTGCTCGCAGGCGAAGATACGCAGTATTTT.

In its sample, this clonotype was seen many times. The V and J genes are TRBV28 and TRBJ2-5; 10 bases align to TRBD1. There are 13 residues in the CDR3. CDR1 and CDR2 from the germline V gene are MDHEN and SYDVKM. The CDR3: CATGGWGDGTQYF. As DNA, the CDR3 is TGTGCGACAGGGGGCTGGGGCGACGGGACCCAGTACTTC.

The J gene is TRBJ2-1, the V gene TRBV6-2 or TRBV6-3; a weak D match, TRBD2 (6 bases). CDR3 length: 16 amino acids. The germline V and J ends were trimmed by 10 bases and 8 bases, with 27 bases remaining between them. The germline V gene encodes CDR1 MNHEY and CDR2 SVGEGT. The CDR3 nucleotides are TGTGCCACCAGCACACCGGACTTCGCGGGGACGGATGAGCAGTTCTTC. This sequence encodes CATSTPDFAGTDEQFF.

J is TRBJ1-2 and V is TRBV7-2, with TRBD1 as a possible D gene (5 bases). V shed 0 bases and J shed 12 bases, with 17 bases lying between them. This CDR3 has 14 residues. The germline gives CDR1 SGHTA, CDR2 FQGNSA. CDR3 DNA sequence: TGTGCCAGCAGCTTAGCGCGCGTGGAGGGGCTGGACACCTTC. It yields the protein CASSLARVEGLDTF. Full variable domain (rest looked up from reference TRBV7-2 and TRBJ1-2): GAGVSQSPSNKVTEKGKDVELRCDPISGHTALYWYRQSLGQGLEFLIYFQGNSAPDKSGLPSDRFSAERTGGSVSTLTIQRTQQEDSAVYLCASSLARVEGLDTFGSGTRLTVV.

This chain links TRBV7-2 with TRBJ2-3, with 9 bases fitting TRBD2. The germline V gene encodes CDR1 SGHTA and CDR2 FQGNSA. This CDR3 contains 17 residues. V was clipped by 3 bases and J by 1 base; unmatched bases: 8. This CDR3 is CASSFGGGGLGTDTQYF. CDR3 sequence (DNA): TGTGCCAGCAGCTTCGGCGGGGGGGGGTTGGGCACAGATACGCAGTATTTT.

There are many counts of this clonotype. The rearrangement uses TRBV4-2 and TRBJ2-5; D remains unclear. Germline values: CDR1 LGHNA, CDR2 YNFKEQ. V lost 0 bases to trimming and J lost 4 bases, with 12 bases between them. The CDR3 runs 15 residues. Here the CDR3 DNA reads TGTGCCAGCAGCCAAGAAAACCGGAGAGGAGAGACCCAGTACTTC. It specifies CASSQENRRGETQYF.

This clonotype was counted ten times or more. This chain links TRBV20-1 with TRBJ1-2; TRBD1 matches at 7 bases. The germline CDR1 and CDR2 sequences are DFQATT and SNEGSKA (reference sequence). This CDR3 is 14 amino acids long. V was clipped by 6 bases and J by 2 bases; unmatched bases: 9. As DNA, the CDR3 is TGCAGTGCCAGGACCGGGACAGTAAACTATGGCTACACCTTC. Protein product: CSARTGTVNYGYTF.

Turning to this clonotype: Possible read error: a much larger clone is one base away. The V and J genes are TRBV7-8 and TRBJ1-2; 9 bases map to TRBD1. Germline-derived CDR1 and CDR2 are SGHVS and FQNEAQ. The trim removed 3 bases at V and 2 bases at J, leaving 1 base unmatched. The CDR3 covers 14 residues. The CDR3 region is CASSFGTGNYGYTF. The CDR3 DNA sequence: TGTGCCAGCAGCTTCGGGACAGGGAACTATGGCTACACCTTC.

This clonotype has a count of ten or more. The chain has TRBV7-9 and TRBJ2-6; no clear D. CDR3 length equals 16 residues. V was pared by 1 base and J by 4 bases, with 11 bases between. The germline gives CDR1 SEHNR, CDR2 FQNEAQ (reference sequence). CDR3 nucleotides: TGTGCCAGCAGCTTAGATGGAAGGTTCGGGGCCAACGTCCTGACTTTC. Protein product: CASSLDGRFGANVLTF. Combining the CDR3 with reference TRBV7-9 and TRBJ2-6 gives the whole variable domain DTGVSQNPRHKITKRGQNVTFRCDPISEHNRLYWYRQTLGQGPEFLTYFQNEAQLEKSRLLSDRFSAERPKGSFSTLEIQRTEQGDSAMYLCASSLDGRFGANVLTFGAGSRLTVL.

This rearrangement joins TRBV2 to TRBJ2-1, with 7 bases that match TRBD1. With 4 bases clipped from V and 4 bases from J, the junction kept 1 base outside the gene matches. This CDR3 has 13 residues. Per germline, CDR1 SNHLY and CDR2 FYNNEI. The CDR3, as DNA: TGTGCCAGCAGTGCGGACAGGTACAATGAGCAGTTCTTC. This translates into CASSADRYNEQFF.